This TCR beta chain appears in the sequencing data of a study of blood T cell repertoires in COVID-19 (TCRdb year 2020). About the full investigation: Samples covering the acute and convalescent phases of COVID-19 were provided by collaborators in the United States, Italy and Spain. The material from the prospective study consisted of cDNA or gDNA derived from T cells, B-cell-depleted T cells, or PBMCs. Subjects who had been exposed to COVID-19, were actively infected with it, or had recovered from it provided the deeply sampled blood TCRbeta repertoires that made up the dataset. The repertoires were released in a freely available public database meant as a resource for research on the immune response to SARS-CoV-2. The samples were drawn from the first 160 participants of the ongoing ImmuneRACE study and from under 1,500 subjects provided by 6 global collaborators. Nearly every sample came with metadata listing a de-identified subject ID, COVID-19 status, age in years and sex. Where available, HLA class I and class II types were obtained from metadata supplied by the sample provider rather than from assay-based typing. What the research found in general, with its limitations: The amount of clinical and demographic metadata varied by source and participant and was provided uncurated.

TCRbeta CDR3 regions were amplified from genomic DNA using the immunoSEQ Assay, a bias-controlled multiplex PCR. In the authors' own workflow: Within the assay, amplification of reference gene primers was used to estimate how many nucleated cells each sample contained. To quantify the absolute abundance of each unique TCRbeta CDR3 rearrangement, sequence reads were collapsed and filtered. Productive Simpson clonality was computed per sample as the square root of Simpson's diversity index over productive rearrangements. In TCRdb, the immuneACCESS table is reduced to in-frame sequences with V and J assigned. These tables do not hold every clone; where another copy was compared, an unresolved V gene accounts for under half, and the others remain unexplained. The DNA was the basis for D and trimming; V, J and clone size are from that table. A total of 100,000 to 150,000 clones appear in this sample, more than 90% of them only once. Together, the top ten hold roughly 4.8% of the sample.

In regard to this clone: Its antigen specificity is not known. Base qualities were left out, and no much larger clone turns up one base away.

V was cut back by 7 bases and J by 0 bases, leaving a gap of 18 bases between them. The CDR3 spans 16 residues, from the cysteine through the phenylalanine. Only CDR3 DNA is held: 48 bases, read in frame from base 1. Via the germline V gene, CDR1 is MDHEN and CDR2 SYDVKM. One collaborating source in Seattle enrolled patients during active infection and followed them longitudinally through the course of disease. The collaborating institutions used their own protocols to collect whole blood in K2EDTA tubes. For TCRbeta analysis, collaborators shipped samples as frozen whole blood, isolated PBMCs, or DNA extracted from either of those sample types.

The TCR sequence derives from a man between 60 and 75 years old with COVID-19, enrolled during active disease. Sequencing was done on a sample of peripheral blood. The chain links TRBV28 with TRBJ2-5; possibly the D gene is TRBD1, per 6 matching bases. This receptor carries the CDR3 CASTPTGRGNQETQYF. The DNA sequence follows: TGTGCCAGCACCCCTACGGGCAGGGGAAACCAAGAGACCCAGTACTTC.